This entry lists 10 T cell receptor beta chains sequenced from one sample in a study of T cells in Graves' hyperthyroidism and ophthalmopathy. RNA transcripts yielded amplified TCR beta CDR3 regions. Primed by the HTBI set, a first-round RT-PCR was run on the TCR CDR3. TCRdb re-called the multiplex PCR reads through MiXCR, storing one row per CDR3 protein. In the table there are 95,000 to 110,000 distinct CDR3 sequences, approximately 15% of which are singletons. Sequencing was carried out using blood. These receptors were obtained from a woman in her forties or fifties with Graves' hyperthyroidism.

The sample holds many counts of this clonotype. This chain connects TRBV12-3 or TRBV12-4 to TRBJ2-1; no reliable D call. Trimming removed 5 bases from V and 5 bases from J, with 13 bases in between. The CDR3 covers 14 residues. The CDR3 loop reads CASSPATRDNEQFF. As DNA, the CDR3 is TGTGCCAGCAGTCCCGCCACAAGGGACAATGAGCAGTTCTTC.

The sample holds a few counts of this clonotype. J is TRBJ2-1 and V is TRBV20-1; TRBD1 aligns across 7 bases. CDR1 and CDR2 (germline): DFQATT, SNEGSKA (reference sequence). The CDR3 extends over 14 amino acids. Unmatched junction bases numbered 6, after V lost 4 bases and J lost 3 bases. CDR3 DNA: TGCAGTGCTAACGACAGGGAGTACTACAATGAGCAGTTCTTC. Translation: CSANDREYYNEQFF.

This clonotype was counted many times. The V call is TRBV20-1, the J call TRBJ2-1; 7 positions agree with TRBD2. Trimming took 0 bases from V and 6 from J; bases not matched to a gene: 11. The germline gives CDR1 DFQATT, CDR2 SNEGSKA (reference sequence). This CDR3 spans 16 amino acids. The CDR3 sequence is CSARDPTGLTRNEQFF. CDR3 DNA: TGCAGTGCTAGAGATCCCACGGGACTAACCCGCAATGAGCAGTTCTTC.

This clonotype showed up many times. This chain links TRBV27 with TRBJ2-2; D is possibly TRBD2 (5 bases). With 6 bases removed from V and 6 bases from J, the gap between germline ends came to 11 bases. This CDR3 has 13 residues. The V gene's germline CDR1 is MNHEY and CDR2 SMNVEV (reference sequence). The CDR3 sequence: CASSLTSPGELFF. As DNA, the CDR3 is TGTGCCAGCAGCCTTACTAGTCCCGGGGAGCTGTTTTTT.

At least ten counts were recorded for this clonotype. The gene calls are TRBV24-1 and TRBJ2-7; the D is unclear. From germline, CDR1 is KGHDR and CDR2 SFDVKD. V shed 5 bases and J shed 1 base, with 8 bases lying between them. This CDR3 comprises 13 residues. In DNA, the CDR3 is TGTGCCACCAGTGGAGACGGATCCTACGAGCAGTACTTC. It encodes CATSGDGSYEQYF.

This clonotype appeared many times. V is TRBV12-3 or TRBV12-4 and J is TRBJ2-7; perhaps TRBD2 as D (5 bases). Trimming took off 3 bases at V and 5 bases at J, with 11 bases between the two ends. This CDR3 region has 13 residues. The CDR3: CASSFGLADEQYF. The CDR3 DNA reads TGTGCCAGCAGTTTCGGGCTAGCTGACGAGCAGTACTTC.

This clonotype came up many times. CDR3 sequence reads: CASSSLQGNYGYTF. CDR3 nucleotides: TGTGCCAGCAGTTCGTTACAGGGAAACTATGGCTACACCTTC. V and J are TRBV28 and TRBJ1-2; weak D call: TRBD1 (6 bases). This CDR3 comprises 14 residues. V shed 4 bases and J shed 2 bases, with 11 bases lying between them. Looked up from germline, CDR1 is MDHEN and CDR2 is SYDVKM.

This clonotype appeared many times. The J gene is TRBJ2-1, the V gene TRBV3-1, with D hard to call. The CDR3 contains 13 residues. Germline CDR1 is LGHDT and CDR2 is YNNKEL (reference sequence). The V gene lost 4 bases and the J gene lost 6 bases, with 10 bases spanning the gap. DNA of the CDR3: TGTGCCAGCAGCCTTCCCTACTCCAATGAGCAGTTCTTC. Protein: CASSLPYSNEQFF.

This clonotype was counted ten times or more. The gene calls are TRBV28 and TRBJ1-1; TRBD1 is a possible D gene (6 bases). The CDR3 consists of 13 residues. CDR1 and CDR2 from the germline V gene are MDHEN and SYDVKM. V was cut by 3 bases and J by 4 bases, with 9 bases left in between. CDR3 bases: TGTGCCAGCAGTTTCGCAGGGGCCACTGAAGCTTTCTTT. Its protein is CASSFAGATEAFF.

This clonotype was observed many times. This chain's CDR3 is CASSYLDRGGPYEQYF. In DNA form, the CDR3 reads TGTGCCAGCAGTTATCTCGACAGGGGGGGACCCTACGAGCAGTACTTC. J is TRBJ2-7 and V is TRBV6-5, with 9 nucleotides matching TRBD1. Per germline, CDR1 MNHEY and CDR2 SVGAGI. The length of the CDR3 is 16 residues. Unmatched junction bases numbered 8, after V lost 3 bases and J lost 2 bases.